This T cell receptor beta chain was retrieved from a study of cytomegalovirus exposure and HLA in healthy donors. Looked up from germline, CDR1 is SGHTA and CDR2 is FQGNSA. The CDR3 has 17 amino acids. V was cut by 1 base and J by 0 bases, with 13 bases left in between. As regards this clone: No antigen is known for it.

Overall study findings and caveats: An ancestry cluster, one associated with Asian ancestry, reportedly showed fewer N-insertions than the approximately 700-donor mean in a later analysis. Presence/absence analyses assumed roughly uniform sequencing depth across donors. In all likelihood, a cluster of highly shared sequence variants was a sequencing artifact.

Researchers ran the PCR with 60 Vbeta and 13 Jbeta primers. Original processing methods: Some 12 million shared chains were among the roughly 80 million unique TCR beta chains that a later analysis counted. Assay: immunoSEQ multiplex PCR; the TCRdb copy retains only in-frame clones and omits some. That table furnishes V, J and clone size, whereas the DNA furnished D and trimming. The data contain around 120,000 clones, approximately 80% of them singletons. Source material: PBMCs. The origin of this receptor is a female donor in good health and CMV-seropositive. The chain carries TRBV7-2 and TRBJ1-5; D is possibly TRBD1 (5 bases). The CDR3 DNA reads TGTGCCAGCAGCTTAGTATGGGGGGAATATAGCAATCAGCCCCAGCATTTT. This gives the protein CASSLVWGEYSNQPQHF.